Each of the 12 T cell receptor beta chains below was sequenced from the same sample in a study of molecular identifiers for immune sequencing clone quantification. MiXCR was run by TCRdb on the PCR reads, yielding one entry per CDR3 protein. Of under 650,000 distinct CDR3 sequences in the sample, about 20% were seen once. The sample comprised naive CD8+ T cells from blood, with Jurkat cell RNA spiked in. This sample's subset: FACS-sorted CD8+CD4-CCR7+CD45RA+ naive T cells. Source of these receptors: a human donor in good health. Some libraries in this study had Jurkat cell RNA spiked in.

This clonotype was seen at least ten times. CDR3 bases: TGTGCCAGCAGTGAAGCAGCGAGCGGGAGTAGCCCAGATACGCAGTATTTT. Its protein is CASSEAASGSSPDTQYF. The rearrangement uses TRBV2 and TRBJ2-3, with 8 bases matching TRBD2. J lost 4 bases, V lost 0 bases, and 9 bases had no gene match. The CDR3 has 17 residues. Germline loops: CDR1 SNHLY, CDR2 FYNNEI.

The gene calls are TRBV5-5 and TRBJ2-7; 7 bases line up with TRBD1. There are 15 residues in the CDR3. Germline V CDR1 and CDR2: SGHKS, YYEKEE (reference sequence). Trimming at V came to 1 base and at J to 7 bases, leaving 11 bases not matched to a gene. The CDR3: CASSLRSGGLWEQYF. CDR3 coding DNA: TGTGCCAGCAGCTTGAGGTCAGGGGGTCTCTGGGAGCAGTACTTC.

V is TRBV24-1 and J is TRBJ2-3; 8 nucleotides match TRBD2. Germline lookup yields CDR1 KGHDR and CDR2 SFDVKD. Losses at the gene ends were 12 bases for V and 3 bases for J; bases not matched to a gene: 16. The CDR3 has 16 amino acids. CDR3 DNA: TGTGCCGCCATCGGGGGGGGGCCAATAAGAACAGATACGCAGTATTTT. Protein sequence: CAAIGGGPIRTDTQYF.

Worth noting for this clonotype: Likely a read error: the CDR3 ends without its conserved phenylalanine or tryptophan. The CDR3 reads CASSLLAGGPDEQFL. The DNA of the CDR3 is TGTGCCAGCAGCTTACTAGCGGGGGGGCCCGATGAGCAGTTCCTC. The gene calls are TRBV7-2 and TRBJ2-1; the match to TRBD2 covers 12 bases. Germline lookup yields CDR1 SGHTA and CDR2 FQGNSA. This CDR3 is built from 15 residues. V gave up 2 bases and J gave up 8 bases; unmatched junction bases: 4.

This clonotype was recorded many times. The genes are TRBV6-5 and TRBJ1-5; 7 bases fit TRBD1. V gave up 4 bases and J gave up 8 bases; unmatched junction bases: 5. CDR1 and CDR2 from the germline V gene are MNHEY and SVGAGI. This CDR3 is built from 13 residues. CDR3 bases: TGTGCCAGCAGTTCAGGGGGTGAGAAGCCCCAGCATTTT. It yields the protein CASSSGGEKPQHF.

The chain has TRBV7-9 and TRBJ1-2, with 7 positions matching TRBD1. The CDR3 is made up of 19 amino acids. Germline V CDR1 and CDR2: SEHNR, FQNEAQ (reference sequence). J gave up 4 bases and V 2 bases, and 19 bases lay outside the gene matches. The CDR3 sequence: CASSLRRPTPGTDGYGYTF. CDR3 DNA: TGTGCCAGCAGCTTACGCCGGCCAACCCCTGGGACAGATGGCTATGGCTACACCTTC.

The chain uses TRBV27 and TRBJ2-4; TRBD2 matches 8 bases. Germline CDR1 reads MNHEY; CDR2 reads SMNVEV (reference sequence). The J segment lost 4 bases and the V segment lost 6 bases, leaving 14 bases of the junction unmatched. The length of the CDR3 is 17 residues. This chain's CDR3 is CASSPPGLAGSKNIQYF. The CDR3 DNA reads as TGTGCCAGCAGCCCCCCGGGGCTAGCGGGCTCAAAAAACATTCAGTACTTC.

This clonotype was found many times. The J gene is TRBJ2-5, the V gene TRBV28; 8 nucleotides line up with TRBD1. V shed 2 bases, J shed 4 bases, and the junction held 9 bases outside the gene matches. CDR3 size: 16 residues. In germline, CDR1 is MDHEN, CDR2 SYDVKM. In nucleotides, the CDR3 is TGTGCCAGCAGTTTACGAGGCGCAGGGGGCGTAGAGACCCAGTACTTC. Residues: CASSLRGAGGVETQYF.

This clonotype has at least ten counts. The junction departs from germline at one end; a sequencing error may be responsible. The gene calls are TRBV5-6 and TRBJ2-4; possible D gene TRBD2, 7 bases. Germline V gives CDR1 SGHDT, CDR2 YYEEEE. The CDR3 totals 13 residues. As DNA, the CDR3 is TGTGCCAGCAGTTTGGGGGGGCCCGGCATTCAGTACTTC. It specifies CASSLGGPGIQYF.

The rearrangement links TRBV20-1 to TRBJ2-3, with D possibly being TRBD2 (6 bases). Looked up from germline, CDR1 is DFQATT and CDR2 is SNEGSKA (reference sequence). This CDR3 is built from 14 residues. Trimming removed 5 bases at V and 6 bases at J, with 18 bases between. The CDR3 region has the DNA TGCAGTGCTGGAGGGGAAGGGGTGCCGGATACGCAGTATTTT. It yields the protein CSAGGEGVPDTQYF.

This clonotype was picked up many times. The chain carries TRBV6-1 and TRBJ2-3; D is uncertain. There are 16 residues in the CDR3. Trimming removed 6 bases at V and 0 bases at J, with 16 bases between. The germline V gene has CDR1 MNHNS and CDR2 SASEGT. The DNA of the CDR3 is TGTGCCAGCAGCGAGCTAGTTGGGGATAGCACAGATACGCAGTATTTT. Its translation is CASSELVGDSTDTQYF.

Concerning this clonotype: One base away lies a much larger clone, so this may be a sequencing read error. The genes are TRBV12-3 or TRBV12-4 and TRBJ1-1; 8 bases line up with TRBD1. V was clipped by 4 bases and J by 7 bases; unmatched bases: 8. The CDR3 loop spans 14 amino acids. CDR3 residues: CASSSTGGGHEAFF. In DNA, the CDR3 is TGTGCCAGCAGTTCAACAGGGGGGGGGCATGAAGCTTTCTTT.